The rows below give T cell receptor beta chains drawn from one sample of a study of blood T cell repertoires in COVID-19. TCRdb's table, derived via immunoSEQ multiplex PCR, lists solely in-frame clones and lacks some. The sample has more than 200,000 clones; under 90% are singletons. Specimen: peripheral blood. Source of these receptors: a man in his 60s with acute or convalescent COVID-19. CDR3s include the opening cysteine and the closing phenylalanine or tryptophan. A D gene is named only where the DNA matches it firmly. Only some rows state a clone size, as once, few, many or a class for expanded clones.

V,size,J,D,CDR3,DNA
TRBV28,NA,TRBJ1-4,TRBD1,CASSYQTGGLDEKLFF,TGTGCCAGCAGTTATCAAACAGGGGGATTGGATGAAAAACTGTTTTTT
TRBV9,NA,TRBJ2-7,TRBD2,CGLAAMGTSEQYF,TGTGGGCTAGCGGCCATGGGAACCTCCGAGCAGTACTTC
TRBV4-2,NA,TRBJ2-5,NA,CASSQVLGQSGSNSGETQYF,TGTGCCAGCAGCCAAGTGCTGGGACAAAGCGGTTCTAACAGTGGGGAGACCCAGTACTTC
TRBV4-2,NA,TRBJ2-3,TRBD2,CASSQGFRGWEGRTDTQYF,TGTGCCAGCAGCCAAGGCTTTAGAGGGTGGGAGGGGCGCACAGATACGCAGTATTTT
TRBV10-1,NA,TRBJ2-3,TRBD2,CASRGSGGWDTQYF,TGCGCCAGCAGAGGGAGCGGGGGTTGGGATACGCAGTATTTT
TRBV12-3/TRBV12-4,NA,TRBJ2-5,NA,CASSFTGTTAQYF,TGTGCCAGCAGTTTCACAGGAACTACGGCCCAGTACTTC
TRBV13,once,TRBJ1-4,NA,CASSSSDFFSEKLFF,TGTGCCAGCAGCTCTTCAGACTTCTTTAGTGAAAAACTGTTTTTT
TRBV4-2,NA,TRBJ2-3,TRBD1,CASSQGRTGKIDTQYF,TGTGCCAGCAGCCAAGGGAGGACAGGGAAAATTGATACGCAGTATTTT
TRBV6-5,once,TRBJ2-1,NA,CASSYSDGSDNEQFF,TGTGCCAGCAGTTACAGTGATGGCAGCGACAATGAGCAGTTCTTC
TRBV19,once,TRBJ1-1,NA,CASSIVRNTEAFF,TGTGCCAGTAGTATTGTTCGGAACACTGAAGCTTTCTTT